A single sample gave rise to the 27 T cell receptor beta chains below, sequenced in a study of T cells expressing NK-cell markers. TCRdb reprocessed the 5' RACE reads and stores each CDR3 protein as one record, lacking DNA. The sample holds 400,000 to 550,000 distinct CDR3 sequences. The sample was blood T cells: a sorted CD56 or NKG2C T cell subset, CD4+ or CD8+ T cells, or bulk PBMC T cells (not recorded which). The receptor set was obtained from a woman aged 18-70 years in good health.

The rearrangement links TRBV20-1 to TRBJ1-5; TCRdb selects TRBD1, and the lack of DNA leaves this call unchecked. CDR1 is DFQATT, CDR2 SNEGSKA, per germline (reference sequence). CDR3 length: 14 residues. This CDR3 reads CSATRTGSNQPQHF.

The chain links TRBV11-2 to TRBJ1-6. Germline-derived CDR1 and CDR2 are SGHAT and FQNNGV. The length of the CDR3 is 16 residues. This chain's CDR3 is CASSPNPSGATSPLHF.

The chain has TRBV4-3 and TRBJ2-5; TCRdb calls TRBD1, which cannot be checked without DNA. The CDR3 spans 18 residues. Per the germline V gene, CDR1 is LGHNA and CDR2 is YSLEER. This CDR3 is CASSQDWALAGGQETQYF.

The V call is TRBV28, the J call TRBJ2-1; the TRBD1 assignment by TCRdb is unverifiable without DNA. CDR1 is MDHEN and CDR2 is SYDVKM in the germline V gene. There are 14 residues in the CDR3. The chain's CDR3 is CASSPWGSYNEQFF.

The chain couples TRBV7-2 to TRBJ2-3. The CDR3 has 14 residues. Germline assignment: CDR1 SGHTA and CDR2 FQGNSA. This CDR3 is CASSLNPSTDTQYF.

V usage is TRBV7-8 and J usage is TRBJ1-6. In germline, CDR1 is SGHVS, CDR2 FQNEAQ. The CDR3 extends over 18 amino acids. The CDR3 loop reads CASSLASPGSQYNSPLHF.

The chain couples TRBV10-3 to TRBJ2-5. The CDR3 consists of 14 residues. Germline lookup yields CDR1 ENHRY and CDR2 SYGVKD. CDR3: CAISESATTETQYF.

The chain combines TRBV7-3 with TRBJ2-7; TCRdb's D call of TRBD2 is untestable without DNA. CDR3 length equals 13 residues. Germline loops: CDR1 SGHTA, CDR2 FQGTGA. The CDR3: CASSWSGSYEQYF.

This chain uses TRBV20-1 with TRBJ2-7; the TRBD1 assignment by TCRdb is unverifiable without DNA. The CDR3 totals 14 residues. Germline-derived CDR1 and CDR2 are DFQATT and SNEGSKA (reference sequence). CDR3 protein: CSARGQVITYEQYF.

The chain couples TRBV5-1 to TRBJ2-2; as DNA is missing, the TRBD1 call by TCRdb cannot be tested. CDR3 length: 15 residues. The germline CDR1 and CDR2 sequences are SGHRS and YFSETQ. This CDR3 reads CASSLVPKDTGELFF. Using reference TRBV5-1 and TRBJ2-2 for the parts outside the CDR3, the full variable domain is KAGVTQTPRYLIKTRGQQVTLSCSPISGHRSVSWYQQTPGQGLQFLFEYFSETQRNKGNFPGRFSGRQFSNSRSEMNVSTLELGDSALYLCASSLVPKDTGELFFGEGSRLTVL.

The CDR3 sequence is CASSDFSRTDHTDTQYF. V gene TRBV10-1 combines with J gene TRBJ2-3; the TCRdb D gene call, TRBD1, has no DNA to confirm it. CDR1 WNHNN and CDR2 SYGVQD come from the germline V gene (reference sequence). There are 17 residues in the CDR3.

CDR3 sequence: CASRELAGDYNEQFF. The gene calls are TRBV4-1 and TRBJ2-1; TCRdb picks TRBD2, but there is no DNA to check that call. Germline values: CDR1 MGHRA, CDR2 YSYEKL. CDR3 size: 15 residues.

The chain has TRBV5-4 and TRBJ2-3; TCRdb's assignment of TRBD2 cannot be checked, as there is no DNA. Germline V lookup: CDR1 SGHNT, CDR2 YYREEE (reference sequence). CDR3 size: 15 residues. The CDR3 is CASSLSGRGTDTQYF.

CDR3: CAISAGRDIQYF. The rearrangement links TRBV10-3 to TRBJ2-4. Germline loops: CDR1 ENHRY, CDR2 SYGVKD. The CDR3 is 12 amino acids.

The rearrangement links TRBV5-1 to TRBJ1-1; TCRdb's D call of TRBD1 is untestable without DNA. CDR3 length equals 15 residues. The germline gives CDR1 SGHRS, CDR2 YFSETQ. The CDR3 loop is CASSLEGAGDTEAFF.

The chain carries TRBV11-1 and TRBJ2-3; TCRdb selects TRBD2, and the lack of DNA leaves this call unchecked. CDR1 SGHAT and CDR2 FQDESV come from the germline V gene (reference sequence). CDR3 length: 18 residues. CDR3 in amino acids: CASSLNSLAGVQLDTQYF.

The V gene is TRBV5-1, the J gene TRBJ2-1; absent DNA, TCRdb's TRBD2 call cannot be checked. This CDR3 has 15 residues. Germline loops: CDR1 SGHRS, CDR2 YFSETQ. CDR3 sequence: CASTIEGSMNNEQFF. The full variable domain, completed using reference TRBV5-1 and TRBJ2-1, is KAGVTQTPRYLIKTRGQQVTLSCSPISGHRSVSWYQQTPGQGLQFLFEYFSETQRNKGNFPGRFSGRQFSNSRSEMNVSTLELGDSALYLCASTIEGSMNNEQFFGPGTRLTVL.

The J gene is TRBJ2-3, the V gene TRBV29-1; TCRdb reports TRBD2, a call that lacks DNA to check it against. Per the germline V gene, CDR1 is SQVTM and CDR2 is ANQGSEA. The CDR3 loop spans 16 amino acids. The CDR3 sequence: CSVGGTSGGGVDTQYF.

The rearrangement links TRBV6-2 or TRBV6-3 to TRBJ1-3. Germline CDR1 and CDR2: MNHEY and SVGEGT. CDR3 length equals 15 residues. The CDR3 region is CASTSARVYGNTIYF.

The rearrangement joins TRBV5-1 to TRBJ2-1; TCRdb lists TRBD2, though no DNA is available to test this call. Per germline, CDR1 SGHRS and CDR2 YFSETQ. This CDR3 is 14 amino acids long. CDR3 loop: CASSLLAGGYEQFF.

V and J are TRBV5-1 and TRBJ2-5; the TCRdb D gene call, TRBD1, has no DNA to confirm it. Germline V lookup: CDR1 SGHRS, CDR2 YFSETQ. The length of the CDR3 is 15 residues. CDR3 sequence: CASSRWRRGEETQYF. The full variable domain, its missing parts supplied by reference TRBV5-1 and TRBJ2-5, is KAGVTQTPRYLIKTRGQQVTLSCSPISGHRSVSWYQQTPGQGLQFLFEYFSETQRNKGNFPGRFSGRQFSNSRSEMNVSTLELGDSALYLCASSRWRRGEETQYFGPGTRLLVL.

V is TRBV24-1 and J is TRBJ2-4; TCRdb returns TRBD1, unconfirmable since there is no DNA. There are 15 residues in the CDR3. Germline values: CDR1 KGHDR, CDR2 SFDVKD. The CDR3 loop reads CATSDPRGAKNIQYF.

This rearrangement joins TRBV2 to TRBJ1-1. CDR1 and CDR2 from the germline V gene are SNHLY and FYNNEI. The CDR3 contains 13 residues. CDR3 protein: CASSEVRKTEAFF.

The chain carries TRBV5-5 and TRBJ2-1; TCRdb calls TRBD1, which cannot be checked without DNA. The V gene's germline CDR1 is SGHKS and CDR2 YYEKEE (reference sequence). This CDR3 has 12 amino acids. CDR3 in amino acids: CASSLGRDRLFF.

The chain joins TRBV6-1 to TRBJ2-1; TCRdb outputs TRBD1, but without DNA this stays unchecked. Per the germline V gene, CDR1 is MNHNS and CDR2 is SASEGT. CDR3 length: 15 amino acids. CDR3 amino acids: CASSLTGYPYNEQFF.

The genes are TRBV4-3 and TRBJ2-1; there is no DNA to check the TCRdb D call of TRBD2. The CDR3 consists of 15 residues. CDR1 and CDR2 (germline): LGHNA, YSLEER. The CDR3 spells CASSQADYAYNEQFF.

V gene TRBV3-1 combines with J gene TRBJ1-4. Looked up from germline, CDR1 is LGHDT and CDR2 is YNNKEL (reference sequence). The CDR3 has 16 residues. The CDR3 protein is CASSPDTVRANEKLFF.